The T cell receptor beta chain described here comes from a study of T-cell memory formation after mild COVID-19. After removal of 4 bases from V and 2 bases from J, the junction contained 5 bases not matched to a gene. The CDR3 covers 18 residues. Germline values: CDR1 SGHTA, CDR2 FQGTGA. TCRdb re-analysed the 5' RACE reads in MiXCR, keeping a single row per CDR3 protein. Of 200,000 to 250,000 distinct CDR3 sequences in the sample, 9.5% to 10% were seen once. The chain carries TRBV7-3 and TRBJ2-2, with 15 bases that match TRBD2. The sample taken for sequencing was PBMCs or a T cell subset sorted from them (not recorded which). This sequence was found in a man aged 18 to 30 who had mild COVID-19 (a few samples of this study predate the infection). Cell type and time point are not known. In nucleotides, the CDR3 is TGTGCCAGCAGCTGGACTAGCGGGGGGGCCAACAACACCGGGGAGCTGTTTTTT. Protein sequence: CASSWTSGGANNTGELFF.